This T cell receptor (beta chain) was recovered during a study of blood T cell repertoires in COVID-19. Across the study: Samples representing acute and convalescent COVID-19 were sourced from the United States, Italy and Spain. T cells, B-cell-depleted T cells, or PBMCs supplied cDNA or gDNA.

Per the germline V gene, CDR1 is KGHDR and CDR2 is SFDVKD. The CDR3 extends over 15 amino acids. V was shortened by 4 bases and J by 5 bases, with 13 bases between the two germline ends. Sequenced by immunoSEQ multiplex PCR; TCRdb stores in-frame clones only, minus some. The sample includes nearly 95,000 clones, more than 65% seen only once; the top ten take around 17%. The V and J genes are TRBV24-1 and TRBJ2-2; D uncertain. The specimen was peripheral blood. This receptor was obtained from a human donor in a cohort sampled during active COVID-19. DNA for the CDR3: TGTGCCACCAGTGACATAACCAGTCCAACCGGGGAGCTGTTTTTT. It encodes CATSDITSPTGELFF.